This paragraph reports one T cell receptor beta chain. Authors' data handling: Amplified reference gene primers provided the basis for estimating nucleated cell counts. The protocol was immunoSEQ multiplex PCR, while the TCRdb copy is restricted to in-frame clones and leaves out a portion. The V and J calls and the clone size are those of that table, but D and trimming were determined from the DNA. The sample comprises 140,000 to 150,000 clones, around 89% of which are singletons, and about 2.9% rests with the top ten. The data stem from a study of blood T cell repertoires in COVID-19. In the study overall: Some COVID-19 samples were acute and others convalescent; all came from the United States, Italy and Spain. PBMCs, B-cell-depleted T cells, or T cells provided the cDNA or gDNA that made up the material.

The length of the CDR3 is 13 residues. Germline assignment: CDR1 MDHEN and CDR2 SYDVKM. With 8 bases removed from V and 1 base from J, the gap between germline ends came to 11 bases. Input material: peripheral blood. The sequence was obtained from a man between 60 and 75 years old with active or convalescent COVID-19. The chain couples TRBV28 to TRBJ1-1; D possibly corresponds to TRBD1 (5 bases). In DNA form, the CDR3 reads TGTGCCAGCCCCGGGGGGGAGAACACTGAAGCTTTCTTT. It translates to CASPGGENTEAFF.